The 10 T cell receptor beta chains given below trace back to one sample, sequenced in a study of blood T cell repertoires in COVID-19. The method was immunoSEQ multiplex PCR; TCRdb's version includes in-frame clones alone and lacks a portion of them. The table shows tens of thousands of clones, with 86% occurring only once. Sequencing used peripheral blood. Receptor source: a man in his fifties or sixties with active or convalescent COVID-19.

The V call is TRBV7-8, the J call TRBJ2-2; D remains ambiguous. The CDR3 is 15 residues long. Germline assignment: CDR1 SGHVS and CDR2 FQNEAQ. V was trimmed by 1 base and J by 5 bases, leaving 11 bases between them. CDR3 DNA sequence: TGTGCCAGCAGCTTAGGGGCAGGAAATACCGGGGAGCTGTTTTTT. This codes for CASSLGAGNTGELFF.

This clone has more than one count but fewer than ten. DNA for the CDR3: TGTGCCAGTAGTATTACCTTAGGGGGCGGAGCCGGGGAGCTGTTTTTT. Translating gives CASSITLGGGAGELFF. The V call is TRBV19, the J call TRBJ2-2, with TRBD1 matching over 7 bases. Germline V gives CDR1 LNHDA, CDR2 SQIVND (reference sequence). With 3 bases clipped from V and 6 bases from J, the junction kept 10 bases outside the gene matches. The CDR3 has 16 amino acids. Full variable domain (outside the CDR3, taken from reference TRBV19 and TRBJ2-2): DGGITQSPKYLFRKEGQNVTLSCEQNLNHDAMYWYRQDPGQGLRLIYYSQIVNDFQKGDIAEGYSVSREKKESFPLTVTSAQKNPTAFYLCASSITLGGGAGELFFGEGSRLTVL.

The chain links TRBV5-5 to TRBJ1-4; tentative D call: TRBD1 (6 bases). The germline gives CDR1 SGHKS, CDR2 YYEKEE (reference sequence). There are 15 residues in the CDR3. The ends were cut back, 4 bases at V and 2 bases at J, with 12 bases in the middle. The CDR3 loop is CASSLTGSTNEKLFF. CDR3 nucleotide sequence: TGTGCCAGCAGCCTAACAGGGTCTACTAATGAAAAACTGTTTTTT.

The chain couples TRBV27 to TRBJ1-6; no reliable D call. The CDR3 has 14 amino acids. Germline V gene data show CDR1 as MNHEY and CDR2 as SMNVEV (reference sequence). Trimming cost V 2 bases and J 9 bases, with 11 bases left between them. As DNA, the CDR3 is TGTGCCAGCAGTTTAGAGTTCGAGGGTTCACCCCTCCACTTT. Its protein is CASSLEFEGSPLHF.

The chain employs TRBV11-3 and TRBJ1-5; D gene uncertain. The CDR3 totals 14 residues. V lost 0 bases and J lost 4, with 7 bases in between. Germline values: CDR1 SGHNT, CDR2 YENEEA. The CDR3 nucleotides read TGTGCCAGCAGCTTAGATCTAGAGAATCAGCCCCAGCATTTT. Protein product: CASSLDLENQPQHF. The full variable domain, in which reference TRBV11-3 and TRBJ1-5 provide the parts outside the CDR3, is EAGVVQSPRYKIIEKKQPVAFWCNPISGHNTLYWYLQNLGQGPELLIRYENEEAVDDSQLPKDRFSAERLKGVDSTLKIQPAELGDSAVYLCASSLDLENQPQHFGDGTRLSIL.

As regards this clone: A junction boundary mismatches the germline segment, possibly from a read error. V is TRBV4-3 and J is TRBJ2-7; TRBD2 matches 7 bases. Germline lookup yields CDR1 LGHNA and CDR2 YSLEER. The length of the CDR3 is 15 residues. The DNA for the CDR3 is TGCGCCAGCAGCAAAGATAGGGAGGGCCTCTACGAGCAGTACTTC. It codes for CASSKDREGLYEQYF.

The chain joins TRBV30 to TRBJ2-2, with 8 bases aligning to TRBD1. The CDR3 is made up of 16 amino acids. V gave up 5 bases and J gave up 0 bases; unmatched junction bases: 8. Per the germline V gene, CDR1 is GTSNPN and CDR2 is SVGIG (reference sequence). As DNA, the CDR3 is TGTGCCTGGGCACCCTTGGGACAGGCGAACACCGGGGAGCTGTTTTTT. Translating it yields CAWAPLGQANTGELFF.

This chain joins TRBV7-8 and TRBJ1-6; TRBD1 matches 8 bases. The length of the CDR3 is 14 residues. V lost 4 bases and J lost 7; bases outside the gene matches: 3. Germline CDR1 is SGHVS and CDR2 is FQNEAQ. The CDR3 coding sequence is TGTGCCAGCAGCTCGGACAGGGCGAATTCACCCCTCCACTTT. It yields the protein CASSSDRANSPLHF.

This clone was seen once. The chain uses TRBV5-6 and TRBJ2-7, with a tentative D call TRBD1 (6 bases). This CDR3 is built from 12 residues. Trimming shortened V by 3 bases and J by 3 bases, and 7 bases separated the two germline ends. Germline CDR1 reads SGHDT; CDR2 reads YYEEEE. The CDR3 DNA sequence: TGTGCCAGCAGCTCACAGGGCTACGAGCAGTACTTC. Protein sequence: CASSSQGYEQYF.

Ten or more counts support this clone. The chain recombines TRBV11-2 with TRBJ1-2; D is ambiguous. The V end was cut by 5 bases, the J end by 2 bases, with 15 bases between. Germline CDR1 SGHAT, CDR2 FQNNGV. This CDR3 comprises 15 residues. The CDR3 coding sequence is TGTGCCAGCAGCCCCCCAGGCTCGATCAACTATGGCTACACCTTC. This translates into CASSPPGSINYGYTF.